This T cell receptor beta chain derives from a study of shared clonotypes between healthy human individuals. The data were produced by immunoSEQ multiplex PCR, yet TCRdb's version contains in-frame clones alone and is incomplete. The data hold approximately 620,000 clones, with more than 95% observed a single time. The germline CDR1 and CDR2 sequences are MNHEY and SVGAGI. The ends were cut back, 6 bases at V and 4 bases at J, with 12 bases in the middle. This CDR3 is 14 amino acids long. This clone was picked up one time. The TCR comes from a woman aged 25-40 years in good health. The genes are TRBV6-5 and TRBJ2-2; D might be TRBD1 or TRBD2, each matching 5 bases. Input material: naive CD4+ T cells sorted from blood. Described subset: CD45RA+ positively selected. CDR3 residues: CASRTGQGTGELFF. CDR3 nucleotides: TGTGCCAGCAGGACGGGGCAGGGCACCGGGGAGCTGTTTTTT.